The 30 T cell receptor beta chains below all came from one sample that was sequenced in a study of sequential checkpoint blockade in melanoma (dated by TCRdb to about 2019). Interpreted using the paper, the treatment or condition label stands for: randomized to nivolumab then ipilimumab (arm A) or the reverse (arm B). Library creation used the immunoSEQ multiplex PCR assay. The clones in this table, taken by TCRdb from immuneACCESS, are in-frame only. Not every clone is retained; where verified, under half of the shortfall comes from an unresolved V gene, and the cause of the rest is unknown. The sample table records about 40,000 clones; around four fifths of these occur just once. 5.5% to 7% of the sample is held by the ten biggest clonotypes. The sequencing used CD8+ T cells sorted from blood (inferred from file names), collected from a patient given nivolumab and ipilimumab in sequence. These receptors were obtained from a human donor with melanoma.

The DNA of the CDR3 is TGCGCCAGCAGCCAAGAAGTACTAGCGGGAGGCTACGAGCAGTACTTC. This gives the protein CASSQEVLAGGYEQYF. This chain connects TRBV4-1 to TRBJ2-7, with 12 nucleotides matching TRBD2. Germline CDR1 and CDR2: MGHRA and YSYEKL. V was pared by 0 bases and J by 3 bases, with 3 bases of the junction left unmatched. The CDR3 runs 16 residues.

The table lists this clone with a few counts. The rearrangement uses TRBV28 and TRBJ1-5, with 7 bases that match TRBD1. The CDR3 runs 15 residues. V lost 5 bases to trimming and J lost 0 bases; unmatched junction nucleotides: 4. Germline CDR1 and CDR2: MDHEN and SYDVKM. CDR3 coding DNA: TGTGCCAGCAGTGCCGGGACAGATAGCAATCAGCCCCAGCATTTT. This codes for CASSAGTDSNQPQHF. Looking up the rest from reference TRBV28 and TRBJ1-5 gives the full variable domain: DVKVTQSSRYLVKRTGEKVFLECVQDMDHENMFWYRQDPGLGLRLIYFSYDVKMKEKGDIPEGYSVSREKKERFSLILESASTNQTSMYLCASSAGTDSNQPQHFGDGTRLSIL.

Only a few counts were recorded for this clone. V is TRBV19 and J is TRBJ2-7; TRBD1 aligns across 8 bases. Germline CDR1 is LNHDA and CDR2 is SQIVND (reference sequence). The V and J ends lost 5 bases and 6 bases, in that order; junction bases with no gene match: 3. This CDR3 has 12 residues. CDR3 nucleotide sequence: TGTGCCAGTAGTGTACAGGGGGGCGAGCAGTACTTC. Its protein product is CASSVQGGEQYF.

The chain links TRBV9 to TRBJ2-5; D might be TRBD2 (5 bases). Between the trimmed V and J ends, which lost 1 base and 2 bases, there was a span of 15 bases. The CDR3 has 16 amino acids. CDR1 and CDR2 (germline): SGDLS, YYNGEE. The CDR3 reads CASSVSGFSVQETQYF. In DNA, the CDR3 is TGTGCCAGCAGCGTATCGGGCTTTAGCGTACAAGAGACCCAGTACTTC.

The chain combines TRBV6-5 with TRBJ1-1; D is perhaps TRBD1 (6 bases). The CDR3 loop spans 13 amino acids. V was trimmed by 6 bases and J by 5 bases, leaving 13 bases between them. Germline values: CDR1 MNHEY, CDR2 SVGAGI. The CDR3 DNA reads TGTGCCAGCAGGATAAAAGGGGGAACTGAAGCTTTCTTT. Protein sequence: CASRIKGGTEAFF.

This rearrangement joins TRBV13 to TRBJ2-7; 7 nucleotides line up with TRBD2. The CDR3 runs 14 residues. Germline V gene lookup returns CDR1 PRHDT and CDR2 FYEKMQ (reference sequence). V lost 5 bases, J lost 4 bases, and 8 bases stayed unmatched. CDR3 nucleotides: TGTGCCAGCAGCCTCGAGGAAGCGGGGTACGAGCAGTACTTC. It codes for CASSLEEAGYEQYF.

V and J are TRBV6-1 and TRBJ2-7; D is ambiguous. The length of the CDR3 is 11 residues. Germline V gene lookup returns CDR1 MNHNS and CDR2 SASEGT. V lost 3 bases and J lost 6, with 6 bases in between. CDR3 in DNA: TGTGCCAGCAGTGATACGGGCGAGCAGTACTTC. It yields the protein CASSDTGEQYF.

This clone was seen once. The chain links TRBV5-1 to TRBJ2-5, with D uncertain. Judging by the DNA end, TRBJ2-7 fits better; the J call may be wrong. The CDR3 loop spans 12 amino acids. CDR1 is SGHRS and CDR2 is YFSETQ in the germline V gene. DNA of the CDR3: TGCGCCAGCAGCTTTTCCTCCTACGAGCAGTACTTC. This sequence encodes CASSFSSYEQYF.

The table lists this clone with a few counts. The chain uses TRBV28 and TRBJ2-7; 7 nucleotides align to TRBD1. The germline V gene has CDR1 MDHEN and CDR2 SYDVKM. After removal of 5 bases from V and 3 bases from J, the junction contained 10 bases not matched to a gene. The CDR3 has 15 amino acids. DNA for the CDR3: TGTGCCAGCAGTGGGGCCGGGACAGCAGGCTACGAGCAGTACTTC. Its protein product is CASSGAGTAGYEQYF.

Worth noting for this clone: A read error may account for a junction end that differs from germline. The V and J genes are TRBV7-7 and TRBJ2-7, with 9 nucleotides matching TRBD1. The CDR3 consists of 13 residues. Looked up from germline, CDR1 is SSHAT and CDR2 is FNYEAQ (reference sequence). CDR3 loop: CASSRQGGYEQYF. The CDR3 nucleotides are TGTGCTAGCAGCCGACAGGGGGGGTACGAGCAGTACTTC.

The J gene is TRBJ2-5, the V gene TRBV25-1, with D hard to call. The end of the DNA is better explained by TRBJ2-7, so the J call may be wrong. This CDR3 is built from 12 residues. Germline-derived CDR1 and CDR2 are MGHDK and SYGVNS. CDR3 sequence (DNA): TGTGCCAGCAGTGAAAATGACTACGAGCAGTACTTC. Translating it yields CASSENDYEQYF.

The chain links TRBV27 to TRBJ2-3; a weak D match, TRBD2 (5 bases). Trimming stripped 0 bases from V and 8 bases from J, with 9 bases between. This CDR3 has 13 residues. The germline gives CDR1 MNHEY, CDR2 SMNVEV (reference sequence). DNA of the CDR3: TGTGCCAGCAGTTTATCGAAAAGCGGTACGCAGTATTTT. It yields the protein CASSLSKSGTQYF.

The chain joins TRBV19 to TRBJ2-3, with D perhaps TRBD2 (5 bases). Trimming removed 4 bases at V and 5 bases at J, with 10 bases between. Germline CDR1 and CDR2: LNHDA and SQIVND (reference sequence). This CDR3 is built from 13 residues. DNA of the CDR3: TGTGCCAGTAGTACCACCGAGGGAGATACGCAGTATTTT. Translated: CASSTTEGDTQYF.

This rearrangement joins TRBV7-9 to TRBJ2-5; D is perhaps TRBD1 (6 bases). Germline V gene sequence: CDR1 SEHNR, CDR2 FQNEAQ (reference sequence). Trimming pared 4 bases from V and 1 base from J, leaving 7 bases between. This CDR3 is built from 13 residues. CDR3 loop: CASSSDSQETQYF. Here the CDR3 DNA reads TGTGCCAGCAGCTCGGACAGCCAAGAGACCCAGTACTTC.

V gene TRBV10-1 combines with J gene TRBJ2-1; 10 nucleotides match TRBD2. V lost 2 bases and J lost 3; bases outside the gene matches: 1. Germline V CDR1 and CDR2: WNHNN, SYGVQD (reference sequence). The CDR3 spans 15 residues. CDR3 in DNA: TGCGCCAGCAGTGAGGGACTAGCGGACTACAATGAGCAGTTCTTC. Its translation: CASSEGLADYNEQFF.

The chain couples TRBV28 to TRBJ2-5; weak D call: TRBD1 (6 bases). CDR1 and CDR2 (germline): MDHEN, SYDVKM. There are 12 residues in the CDR3. Trimming removed 11 bases at V and 5 bases at J, with 15 bases between. CDR3 amino acids: CAPGAGKETQYF. The CDR3 nucleotides are TGTGCCCCAGGGGCAGGGAAGGAGACCCAGTACTTC.

A few counts support this clone. V gene TRBV27 combines with J gene TRBJ2-7; D is undetermined. The V gene lost 5 bases and the J gene lost 1 base, with 12 bases spanning the gap. The germline gives CDR1 MNHEY, CDR2 SMNVEV (reference sequence). The CDR3 runs 14 residues. CDR3 region: CASSHDGFSYEQYF. The CDR3 bases are TGTGCCAGCAGTCATGACGGGTTTTCCTACGAGCAGTACTTC.

This chain links TRBV27 with TRBJ2-2; 9 bases map to TRBD2. Germline loops: CDR1 MNHEY, CDR2 SMNVEV (reference sequence). V trimming: 1 base; J trimming: 3 bases; junction bases outside the gene matches: 9. The CDR3 is 18 residues long. CDR3 coding DNA: TGTGCCAGCAGTTTATGGCTTAGCGGGAGTTCGGACACCGGGGAGCTGTTTTTT. Protein: CASSLWLSGSSDTGELFF.

The chain employs TRBV5-1 and TRBJ2-7; no definite D call. The CDR3 extends over 15 amino acids. Germline V lookup: CDR1 SGHRS, CDR2 YFSETQ. Trimming left V 5 bases short and J 0 bases short, with 15 bases between. The DNA of the CDR3 is TGCGCCAGCAGACCAACACGATCCCCCTCCTACGAGCAGTACTTC. This gives the protein CASRPTRSPSYEQYF.

V gene TRBV7-9 combines with J gene TRBJ2-1; 14 nucleotides match TRBD2. Germline CDR1 and CDR2: SEHNR and FQNEAQ (reference sequence). The V and J ends lost 2 bases and 2 bases, in that order; junction bases with no gene match: 8. The CDR3 is made up of 19 amino acids. The CDR3 protein is CASSLIPGLAGDAYNEQFF. The CDR3 DNA reads TGTGCCAGCAGCTTAATACCGGGACTAGCGGGGGACGCCTACAATGAGCAGTTCTTC. The full variable domain, completed using reference TRBV7-9 and TRBJ2-1, is DTGVSQNPRHKITKRGQNVTFRCDPISEHNRLYWYRQTLGQGPEFLTYFQNEAQLEKSRLLSDRFSAERPKGSFSTLEIQRTEQGDSAMYLCASSLIPGLAGDAYNEQFFGPGTRLTVL.

V and J are TRBV6-6 and TRBJ2-7; D unresolved. Germline-derived CDR1 and CDR2 are MNHNY and SVGAGI (reference sequence). V was trimmed by 2 bases and J by 3 bases, leaving 5 bases between them. The CDR3 covers 12 residues. This CDR3 is CASSYNSYEQYF. CDR3 DNA sequence: TGTGCCAGCAGTTACAACAGCTACGAGCAGTACTTC.

The chain combines TRBV7-2 with TRBJ2-4; 7 bases map to TRBD2. The CDR3 is 14 amino acids. Per the germline V gene, CDR1 is SGHTA and CDR2 is FQGNSA. V lost 1 base and J lost 6; bases outside the gene matches: 3. CDR3 sequence (DNA): TGTGCCAGCAGCTTAGGCGGGGGAGGAAACATTCAGTACTTC. This gives the protein CASSLGGGGNIQYF.

This clone came up once. V is TRBV2 and J is TRBJ2-1; TRBD1 is a possible D gene (6 bases). The ends were cut back, 4 bases at V and 1 base at J, with 8 bases in the middle. CDR1 and CDR2 from the germline V gene are SNHLY and FYNNEI. The CDR3 runs 14 residues. For the CDR3, the DNA is TGTGCCAGCAGTGTGGACAGTTCCTACAATGAGCAGTTCTTC. Its translation: CASSVDSSYNEQFF.

The chain carries TRBV7-6 and TRBJ1-1; the D gene is possibly TRBD1 (6 bases). V dropped 5 bases and J dropped 3 bases, with 19 bases sitting between them. The CDR3 totals 16 residues. In germline, CDR1 is SGHVS, CDR2 FNYEAQ. CDR3 loop: CASSPGDNAGDTEAFF. The CDR3 DNA follows: TGTGCCAGCAGCCCCGGGGACAATGCCGGCGACACTGAAGCTTTCTTT.

In this sample, this clone turned up a few times. This chain connects TRBV7-9 to TRBJ1-4, with 8 bases lining up with TRBD1. The CDR3 sequence is 14 residues long. Germline assignment: CDR1 SEHNR and CDR2 FQNEAQ (reference sequence). V lost 5 bases, J lost 8 bases, and 7 bases stayed unmatched. This CDR3 reads CASSLRDRPEKLFF. CDR3 coding DNA: TGTGCCAGCAGCCTCCGGGACAGGCCCGAAAAACTGTTTTTT.

V is TRBV28 and J is TRBJ2-1; 11 nucleotides align to TRBD2. Germline assignment: CDR1 MDHEN and CDR2 SYDVKM. J lost 0 bases, V lost 7 bases, and 8 bases had no gene match. The CDR3 is 17 amino acids. The CDR3: CASTLEGLADSYNEQFF. Here the CDR3 DNA reads TGTGCCAGCACCTTAGAGGGACTAGCGGACTCCTACAATGAGCAGTTCTTC.

The chain joins TRBV5-4 to TRBJ1-1, with D tentatively TRBD1 (5 bases). The germline V gene encodes CDR1 SGHNT and CDR2 YYREEE (reference sequence). The CDR3 spans 16 residues. The ends were cut back, 4 bases at V and 5 bases at J, with 21 bases in the middle. CDR3 bases: TGTGCCAGCAGCCCCGATCCTTCAGGGTATGCAACTGAAGCTTTCTTT. This sequence encodes CASSPDPSGYATEAFF.

This clone appeared a single time. The chain links TRBV21-1 to TRBJ1-1; the table gives TRBD1 as D, unverified against the DNA. TRBV21-1 is a known pseudogene. CDR3 length equals 16 residues. The CDR3 reads CASSKVGQGLNTEAFF. In DNA, the CDR3 is TGTGCCAGCAGCAAAGTAGGACAGGGTTTGAACACTGAAGCTTTCTTT.

The CDR3 DNA reads TGCGCCAGCAGCTTGGGACAGGGGGCGCACCAGCCCCAGCATTTT. Translated: CASSLGQGAHQPQHF. The chain couples TRBV5-1 to TRBJ1-5, with TRBD1 matching over 10 bases. V trimming: 0 bases; J trimming: 7 bases; junction bases outside the gene matches: 4. The CDR3 spans 15 residues. Per germline, CDR1 SGHRS and CDR2 YFSETQ.

The V and J genes are TRBV19 and TRBJ2-2; a possible D gene is TRBD1 (5 bases). CDR1 is LNHDA, CDR2 SQIVND, per germline (reference sequence). The CDR3 length is 15 residues. V lost 3 bases and J 10 bases, leaving 18 bases between the germline ends. CDR3 residues: CASSIGAGSFEELFF. The CDR3 bases are TGTGCCAGTAGTATTGGGGCAGGTTCATTTGAGGAGCTGTTTTTT.